This T cell receptor (beta chain) was documented in a study of shared clonotypes between healthy human individuals. Background on the study: CD4 naive cells filled three plates per donor, CD4 memory three, CD8 naive two and CD8 memory one.

This clone was found once. Antigen: not known. The sample contains more than one DNA sequence encoding this CDR3. This CDR3 contains 14 residues. Germline CDR1 and CDR2: SEHNR and FQNEAQ (reference sequence). The junction had 0 bases not matched to a gene; V was cut back by 1 base and J by 5 bases. Assay runs were performed at deep level. Each cell subset's genomic DNA was divided evenly among several immunoSEQ plates. The method was immunoSEQ multiplex PCR; TCRdb's version includes in-frame clones alone and lacks a portion of them. The table records millions of clones, roughly 95% of them present only once. Study outcomes and limitations: A few donors showed sharing of approximately 5% of naive CD4 clonotypes.

The specimen sequenced was naive CD4+ T cells sorted from blood. The subset here: CD45RA+ positively selected. The chain couples TRBV7-9 to TRBJ2-5; 11 bases map to TRBD2. The receptor was isolated from a man aged 18 to 30 in good health. Here the CDR3 reads CASSLGLAGETQYF. CDR3 DNA: TGTGCCAGCAGCTTAGGACTAGCGGGGGAGACCCAGTACTTC.